The rows below give T cell receptor beta chains drawn from one sample of a study of cytomegalovirus exposure and HLA in healthy donors. TCRdb keeps only in-frame clones here, not all; method: immunoSEQ multiplex PCR. Among roughly 150,000 clones listed, approximately 60% were seen once. Specimen: PBMCs. The receptors were sampled from a human donor in good health. CDR3s include the opening cysteine and the closing phenylalanine or tryptophan. A D gene is named only where the DNA matches it firmly. Size is omitted from some rows. Given values are once, few, many or a class for expanded clones.

d_call cdr3_length j_call v_call clone_size cdr3_nt cdr3_aa
TRBD1 16 TRBJ2-7 TRBV5-1 - TGCGCCAGCAGCCACCCGGGACAGAGAGGGACCTACGAGCAGTACTTC CASSHPGQRGTYEQYF
- 19 TRBJ1-3 TRBV9 - TGTGCCAGCAGCCCATACCCGGGGTTGCGAACCAACTCTGGAAACACCATATATTTT CASSPYPGLRTNSGNTIYF
- 14 TRBJ1-1 TRBV2 - TGTGCCAGCCGGTCCGAGTCATTGAACACTGAAGCTTTCTTT CASRSESLNTEAFF
- 13 TRBJ1-6 TRBV6-1 few TGTGCCAGCATTCGGGAGACGGATTCACCCCTCCACTTT CASIRETDSPLHF
- 15 TRBJ2-3 TRBV28 once TGTGCCAGCAGTGTAGGGGGACGGCTTACAGATACGCAGTATTTT CASSVGGRLTDTQYF
- 11 TRBJ2-1 TRBV12-5 - TGTGCTAGTGCAGTTACCAATGAGCAGTTCTTC CASAVTNEQFF
TRBD1 13 TRBJ2-5 TRBV5-4 few TGTGCCAGCAGGGGACAGTCACAAGAGACCCAGTACTTC CASRGQSQETQYF
- 16 TRBJ1-5 TRBV27 few TGTGCCAGCAGCCGTACCACAGGGAATATCAATCAGCCCCAGCATTTT CASSRTTGNINQPQHF
- 16 TRBJ2-6 TRBV9 - TGTGCCAGCAGCGCCCAGGGGCAGCCTGGGGCCAACGTCCTGACTTTC CASSAQGQPGANVLTF
TRBD1 14 TRBJ2-1 TRBV7-3 - TGTGCCAGCAGCAAGAGACAGGGTAACACTGAGCAGTTCTTC CASSKRQGNTEQFF